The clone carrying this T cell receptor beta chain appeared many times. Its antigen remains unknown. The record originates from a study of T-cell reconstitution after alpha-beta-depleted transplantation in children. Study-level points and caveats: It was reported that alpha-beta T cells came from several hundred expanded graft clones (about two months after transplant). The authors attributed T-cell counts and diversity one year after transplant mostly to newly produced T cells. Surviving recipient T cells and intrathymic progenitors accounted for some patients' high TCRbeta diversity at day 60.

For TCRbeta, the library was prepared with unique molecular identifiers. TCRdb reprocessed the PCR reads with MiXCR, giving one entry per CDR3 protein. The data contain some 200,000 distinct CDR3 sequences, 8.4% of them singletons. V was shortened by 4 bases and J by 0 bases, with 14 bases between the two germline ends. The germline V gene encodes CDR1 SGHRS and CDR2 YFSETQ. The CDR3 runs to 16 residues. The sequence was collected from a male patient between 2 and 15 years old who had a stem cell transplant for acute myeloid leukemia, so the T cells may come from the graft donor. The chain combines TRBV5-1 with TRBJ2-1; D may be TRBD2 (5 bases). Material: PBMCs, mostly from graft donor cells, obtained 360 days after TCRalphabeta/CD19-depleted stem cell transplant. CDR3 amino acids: CASSLPRENSYNEQFF. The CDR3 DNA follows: TGCGCCAGCAGCCTCCCGAGGGAGAACTCCTACAATGAGCAGTTCTTC.